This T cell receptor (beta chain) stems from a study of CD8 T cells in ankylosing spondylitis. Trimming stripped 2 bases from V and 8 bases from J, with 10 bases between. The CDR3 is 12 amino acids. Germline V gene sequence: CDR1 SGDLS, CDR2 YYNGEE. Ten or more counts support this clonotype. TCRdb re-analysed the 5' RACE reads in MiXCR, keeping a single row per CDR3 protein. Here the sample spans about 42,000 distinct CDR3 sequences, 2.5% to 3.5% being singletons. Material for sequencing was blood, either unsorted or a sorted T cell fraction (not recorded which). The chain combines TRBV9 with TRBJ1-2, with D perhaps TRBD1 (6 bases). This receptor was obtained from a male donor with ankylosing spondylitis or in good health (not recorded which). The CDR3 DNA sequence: TGTGCCAGCAGCGTCTCGACAGGCGGCTACACCTTC. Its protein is CASSVSTGGYTF.